The 25 T cell receptor beta chains below all came from one sample that was sequenced in a study of blood T cell repertoires in COVID-19. Here immunoSEQ multiplex PCR was the method, and the copy in TCRdb shows in-frame clones only, minus some. The sample includes approximately 180,000 clones, under 80% of them seen just once. The material sequenced was PBMCs or T cells enriched from blood (not recorded which). All receptors derive from a woman in her forties or fifties with acute COVID-19.

V and J are TRBV6-1 and TRBJ2-2, with 9 bases that match TRBD2. V shed 1 base, J shed 0 bases, and the junction held 6 bases outside the gene matches. Per germline, CDR1 MNHNS and CDR2 SASEGT. The CDR3 runs 18 residues. This CDR3 reads CASSEEGAGGTNTGELFF. The CDR3 DNA reads TGTGCCAGCAGTGAAGAAGGAGCGGGAGGTACGAACACCGGGGAGCTGTTTTTT.

V is TRBV6-1 and J is TRBJ2-7; a weak D match, TRBD1 (6 bases). Germline V gene data show CDR1 as MNHNS and CDR2 as SASEGT. Trimming pared 3 bases from V and 1 base from J, leaving 7 bases between. This CDR3 spans 13 amino acids. The CDR3, as DNA: TGTGCCAGCAGTGACGGACAGTCCTACGAGCAGTACGTC. Translation: CASSDGQSYEQYV.

This sequence joins TRBV11-3 and TRBJ2-2, with D unresolved. CDR1 SGHNT and CDR2 YENEEA come from the germline V gene. V lost 2 bases to trimming and J lost 0 bases, with 7 bases between them. The CDR3 loop spans 15 amino acids. The CDR3 sequence: CASSLRTSNTGELFF. CDR3 sequence (DNA): TGTGCCAGCAGCTTACGCACATCGAACACCGGGGAGCTGTTTTTT.

The rearrangement joins TRBV29-1 to TRBJ2-4, with D tentatively TRBD2 (5 bases). CDR1 and CDR2 (germline): SQVTM, ANQGSEA. The CDR3 extends over 13 amino acids. V was clipped by 6 bases and J by 3 bases, with 12 bases between them. The CDR3 region is CSVRRYVKNIQYF. In DNA, the CDR3 is TGCAGCGTGAGGAGGTATGTCAAAAACATTCAGTACTTC.

This clone was seen a single time. The chain recombines TRBV7-6 with TRBJ2-1; 13 nucleotides agree with TRBD2. V lost 5 bases, J lost 7 bases, and 8 bases stayed unmatched. The CDR3 has 16 amino acids. CDR1 and CDR2 (germline): SGHVS, FNYEAQ. The CDR3 region has the DNA TGTGCCAGCAGCGCACTAGCGGGGGGGCCTTCTAATGAGCAGTTCTTC. It encodes CASSALAGGPSNEQFF.

This chain uses TRBV25-1 with TRBJ2-7; D may be TRBD2 (5 bases). The V and J ends lost 7 bases and 6 bases respectively, with 19 bases between them. CDR3 size: 14 residues. CDR1 and CDR2 (germline): MGHDK, SYGVNS. For the CDR3, the DNA is TGTGCCAGCACCCTCCGGGAAGGGATCTGCGAGCAGTACGTC. Its translation: CASTLREGICEQYV.

The chain has TRBV9 and TRBJ1-5, with 7 bases identical to TRBD1. Germline assignment: CDR1 SGDLS and CDR2 YYNGEE. The CDR3 length is 14 residues. V lost 3 bases to trimming and J lost 3 bases; unmatched junction nucleotides: 3. CDR3 sequence: CASSEGTDNQPQHF. The CDR3 DNA sequence: TGTGCCAGCAGCGAGGGGACAGACAATCAGCCCCAGCATTTT.

The chain has TRBV27 and TRBJ2-5; 11 positions agree with TRBD1. Trimming removed 0 bases from V and 4 bases from J; junction bases left unmatched: 4. This CDR3 region has 16 residues. The V gene's germline CDR1 is MNHEY and CDR2 SMNVEV (reference sequence). CDR3 protein: CASSLSRDRGGETQYF. In DNA form, the CDR3 reads TGTGCCAGCAGTTTATCCCGGGACAGGGGGGGAGAGACCCAGTACTTC.

The chain recombines TRBV19 with TRBJ1-6; D gene unclear. The CDR3 spans 14 residues. V lost 8 bases, J lost 5 bases, and 13 bases lay in between. CDR1 and CDR2 from the germline V gene are LNHDA and SQIVND (reference sequence). In DNA form, the CDR3 reads TGTGCCAGTTCAGTCGGGATGGATAATTCACCCCTCCACTTT. Translation: CASSVGMDNSPLHF. The full variable domain, completed using reference TRBV19 and TRBJ1-6, is DGGITQSPKYLFRKEGQNVTLSCEQNLNHDAMYWYRQDPGQGLRLIYYSQIVNDFQKGDIAEGYSVSREKKESFPLTVTSAQKNPTAFYLCASSVGMDNSPLHFGNGTRLTVT.

This clone was counted many times. J is TRBJ1-5 and V is TRBV19; TRBD1 agrees at 7 bases. The CDR3 length is 15 residues. Per the germline V gene, CDR1 is LNHDA and CDR2 is SQIVND (reference sequence). V was clipped by 5 bases and J by 6 bases; unmatched bases: 10. This CDR3 reads CASSRPQGDLQPQHF. The CDR3 DNA follows: TGTGCCAGTAGTCGACCTCAGGGGGATCTTCAGCCCCAGCATTTT. Variable domain in full (rest from reference TRBV19 and TRBJ1-5): DGGITQSPKYLFRKEGQNVTLSCEQNLNHDAMYWYRQDPGQGLRLIYYSQIVNDFQKGDIAEGYSVSREKKESFPLTVTSAQKNPTAFYLCASSRPQGDLQPQHFGDGTRLSIL.

This clone was seen more than once but under ten times. V and J are TRBV25-1 and TRBJ1-6; 8 bases line up with TRBD1. Germline loops: CDR1 MGHDK, CDR2 SYGVNS. CDR3 length: 16 residues. V was pared by 4 bases and J by 9 bases, with 11 bases of the junction left unmatched. The CDR3 DNA is TGTGCCAGCAGTGGGGGGACAGGAGGAGGGACTTCACCCCTCCACTTT. This encodes CASSGGTGGGTSPLHF.

This clone showed up just a few times. This chain joins TRBV27 and TRBJ2-1; D remains ambiguous. CDR3 size: 13 residues. Germline CDR1 MNHEY, CDR2 SMNVEV (reference sequence). V was clipped by 6 bases and J by 5 bases, with 11 bases between them. In nucleotides, the CDR3 is TGTGCCAGCAGCTCCATACCTAACAATGAGCAGTTCTTC. It is translated as CASSSIPNNEQFF.

CDR3 region: CASKSGSNSPLHF. For the CDR3, the DNA is TGTGCCAGCAAGTCCGGGTCTAATTCACCCCTCCACTTT. The chain joins TRBV28 to TRBJ1-6, with D uncertain. Trimming removed 7 bases from V and 6 bases from J, with 10 bases in between. The germline CDR1 and CDR2 sequences are MDHEN and SYDVKM. This CDR3 has 13 amino acids.

CDR3 amino acids: CAWSRQSAFYGYTF. CDR3 sequence (DNA): TGTGCCTGGAGCCGACAGTCTGCTTTCTATGGCTACACCTTC. The chain uses TRBV30 and TRBJ1-2; D may be TRBD1 (5 bases). This CDR3 region has 14 residues. V lost 3 bases and J lost 4, with 15 bases in between. Germline CDR1 and CDR2: GTSNPN and SVGIG (reference sequence).

The V gene is TRBV7-6, the J gene TRBJ1-1, with TRBD1 identical over 8 bases. The CDR3 totals 15 residues. J gave up 3 bases and V 5 bases, and 8 bases lay outside the gene matches. Germline CDR1 reads SGHVS; CDR2 reads FNYEAQ. The CDR3 coding sequence is TGTGCCAGCAGCCTATCATCGACAGGGGACACTGAAGCTTTCTTT. Encoded protein: CASSLSSTGDTEAFF.

The rearrangement joins TRBV7-9 to TRBJ1-5; D ambiguous. Germline V lookup: CDR1 SEHNR, CDR2 FQNEAQ (reference sequence). Trimming pared 5 bases from V and 4 bases from J, leaving 15 bases between. The CDR3 has 15 residues. In nucleotides, the CDR3 is TGTGCCAGCAGCGCTGACGGGGAAGGGAATCAGCCCCAGCATTTT. As protein: CASSADGEGNQPQHF.

The rearrangement joins TRBV19 to TRBJ2-3; 13 bases are shared with TRBD2. The V segment lost 7 bases and the J segment 2 bases; nucleotides outside the gene matches: 3. Germline-derived CDR1 and CDR2 are LNHDA and SQIVND (reference sequence). The CDR3 is 15 amino acids. The CDR3 bases are TGTGCCAGTAACGGACTAGCGGGGGCCACAGATACGCAGTATTTT. Translating it yields CASNGLAGATDTQYF.

This rearrangement joins TRBV30 to TRBJ2-2; 10 bases agree with TRBD2. V lost 3 bases and J lost 5; bases outside the gene matches: 0. The germline V gene has CDR1 GTSNPN and CDR2 SVGIG (reference sequence). The CDR3 consists of 13 residues. In DNA, the CDR3 is TGTGCCTGGAGACTAGCGGGGACCGGGGAGCTGTTTTTT. As protein: CAWRLAGTGELFF.

The chain combines TRBV7-8 with TRBJ1-4, with 7 positions matching TRBD1. The CDR3 has 14 amino acids. The trim removed 10 bases at V and 8 bases at J, leaving 13 bases unmatched. Germline CDR1 and CDR2: SGHVS and FQNEAQ. The CDR3 here is CATTTGQVGEKLFF. The CDR3 nucleotides read TGTGCCACCACGACCGGACAGGTTGGCGAAAAACTGTTTTTT.

This clone has more than one count but fewer than ten. The J gene is TRBJ1-1, the V gene TRBV7-9, with TRBD1 identical over 7 bases. The V segment lost 5 bases and the J segment 2 bases; nucleotides outside the gene matches: 8. Per germline, CDR1 SEHNR and CDR2 FQNEAQ (reference sequence). The CDR3 is made up of 15 amino acids. As DNA, the CDR3 is TGTGCCAGCAGCGCAAAGGGACAGATAAACACTGAAGCTTTCTTT. Its translation: CASSAKGQINTEAFF.

The rearrangement joins TRBV28 to TRBJ1-1, with D possibly matching TRBD1 (6 bases). Looked up from germline, CDR1 is MDHEN and CDR2 is SYDVKM. CDR3 length equals 13 residues. V shed 4 bases and J shed 5 bases, with 11 bases lying between them. CDR3 amino acids: CASSYRTETEAFF. In DNA form, the CDR3 reads TGTGCCAGCAGTTATCGGACAGAGACTGAAGCTTTCTTT.

The chain recombines TRBV7-9 with TRBJ1-4; the match to TRBD1 covers 7 bases. Germline loops: CDR1 SEHNR, CDR2 FQNEAQ (reference sequence). V gave up 4 bases and J gave up 5 bases; unmatched junction bases: 4. The CDR3 loop spans 14 amino acids. The CDR3 is CASSSQGLNEKLFF. Written as DNA, the CDR3 is TGTGCCAGCAGCTCACAGGGGCTAAATGAAAAACTGTTTTTT.

In its sample, this clone was seen a few times. The rearrangement uses TRBV28 and TRBJ1-2, with no clear D. The CDR3 covers 14 residues. V was trimmed by 2 bases and J by 3 bases, leaving 10 bases between them. Germline V gene data show CDR1 as MDHEN and CDR2 as SYDVKM. The CDR3 spells CASSLGQQYYGYTF. CDR3 in DNA: TGTGCCAGCAGTTTAGGGCAGCAATACTATGGCTACACCTTC.

The chain couples TRBV30 to TRBJ1-5; D uncertain. The CDR3 length is 17 residues. Germline CDR1 and CDR2: GTSNPN and SVGIG (reference sequence). The V and J ends lost 0 bases and 4 bases respectively, with 19 bases between them. CDR3 in DNA: TGTGCCTGGAGTGTTTCAAGATTCCCCAAGAGTAATCAGCCCCAGCATTTT. The encoded protein is CAWSVSRFPKSNQPQHF.

The rearrangement links TRBV6-1 to TRBJ1-5, with D unresolved. The CDR3 extends over 15 amino acids. Germline loops: CDR1 MNHNS, CDR2 SASEGT. With 1 base removed from V and 4 bases from J, the gap between germline ends came to 11 bases. CDR3 sequence reads: CASSEEYQVNQPQHF. CDR3 bases: TGTGCCAGCAGTGAAGAATACCAGGTTAATCAGCCCCAGCATTTT.